These 19 T cell receptor beta chains were sequenced from one sample in a study of beta chain features in type 1 diabetes. Expressed TCRB transcripts got sequenced, as all isolated RNA was reverse transcribed. The repertoire was sequenced with immunoSEQ multiplex PCR; TCRdb's copy has only in-frame clones and lacks some. The data contain fewer than 250,000 clones, 68% of them singletons. The sample comprised naive CD4+ T cells from blood. Receptors originate from a man aged 25 to 40 in good health.

The genes are TRBV9 and TRBJ1-1, with D unresolved. The CDR3 has 13 amino acids. CDR1 is SGDLS, CDR2 YYNGEE, per germline. Trimming shortened V by 0 bases and J by 6 bases, and 9 bases separated the two germline ends. The CDR3 DNA reads TGTGCCAGCAGCGTAGATCTGGGCGCTGAAGCTTTCTTT. Translating it yields CASSVDLGAEAFF.

This clone showed up just a few times. J is TRBJ1-2 and V is TRBV18; D remains ambiguous. The V and J ends lost 2 bases and 10 bases respectively, with 11 bases between them. The CDR3 loop spans 12 amino acids. Germline CDR1 and CDR2: KGHSH and LQKENI. The CDR3: CASSPEHPAYTF. In DNA, the CDR3 is TGTGCCAGCTCACCAGAACACCCGGCCTACACCTTC.

The J gene is TRBJ2-5, the V gene TRBV30; possibly TRBD1 for D (6 bases). The CDR3 runs 13 residues. The germline CDR1 and CDR2 sequences are GTSNPN and SVGIG (reference sequence). V lost 4 bases and J lost 6, with 15 bases in between. The CDR3 sequence: CAWTYQGSQTQYF. In DNA, the CDR3 is TGTGCCTGGACTTATCAGGGGTCACAGACCCAGTACTTC.

The J gene is TRBJ2-4, the V gene TRBV19; D is ambiguous. The germline V gene encodes CDR1 LNHDA and CDR2 SQIVND (reference sequence). The CDR3 is 14 amino acids. The V gene lost 3 bases and the J gene lost 7 bases, with 13 bases spanning the gap. CDR3: CASSIPGLVNIQYF. The CDR3 bases are TGTGCCAGTAGTATCCCGGGCCTGGTGAACATTCAGTACTTC.

V usage is TRBV4-3 and J usage is TRBJ1-5, with a tentative D call TRBD1 (5 bases). Germline loops: CDR1 LGHNA, CDR2 YSLEER. The CDR3 sequence is 15 residues long. The V gene lost 0 bases and the J gene lost 7 bases, with 13 bases spanning the gap. Here the CDR3 DNA reads TGCGCCAGCAGCCAAGATCATGGGACGGGGCAGCCCCAGCATTTT. This translates into CASSQDHGTGQPQHF.

This clone was observed a single time. The rearrangement links TRBV7-6 to TRBJ2-3; D unclear. CDR1 SGHVS and CDR2 FNYEAQ come from the germline V gene. V lost 4 bases and J 5 bases, leaving 7 bases between the germline ends. There are 12 residues in the CDR3. Here the CDR3 DNA reads TGTGCCAGCAGCTCCAGAGGAGATACGCAGTATTTT. It encodes CASSSRGDTQYF.

This clone came up once. V usage is TRBV29-1 and J usage is TRBJ1-2; D is undetermined. This CDR3 contains 14 residues. Trimming cost V 4 bases and J 5 bases, with 17 bases left between them. Germline V gives CDR1 SQVTM, CDR2 ANQGSEA. The CDR3 loop reads CSVAGLGLPYGYTF. CDR3 nucleotide sequence: TGCAGCGTTGCCGGGCTCGGGCTACCGTATGGCTACACCTTC.

The V gene is TRBV30, the J gene TRBJ2-3; D gene unclear. This CDR3 spans 14 amino acids. The V and J ends lost 0 bases and 4 bases respectively, with 11 bases between them. Germline CDR1 is GTSNPN and CDR2 is SVGIG (reference sequence). DNA of the CDR3: TGTGCCTGGAGTGTTTTGGCGTCGGCAGATACGCAGTATTTT. It specifies CAWSVLASADTQYF.

This clone has more than one count but fewer than ten. V usage is TRBV9 and J usage is TRBJ2-5, with 13 bases matching TRBD2. V lost 4 bases to trimming and J lost 0 bases; unmatched junction nucleotides: 12. CDR3 length: 19 amino acids. Germline V gene data show CDR1 as SGDLS and CDR2 as YYNGEE. The CDR3 is CASSTPGTSGAMYQETQYF. The CDR3, as DNA: TGTGCCAGCAGCACCCCTGGGACTAGCGGGGCGATGTACCAAGAGACCCAGTACTTC.

This chain links TRBV30 with TRBJ1-2; D might be TRBD1 (6 bases). CDR1 is GTSNPN, CDR2 SVGIG, per germline (reference sequence). The germline V and J ends were trimmed by 0 bases and 4 bases, with 12 bases remaining between them. The CDR3 length is 14 residues. Here the CDR3 reads CAWSVGGIRYGYTF. CDR3 in DNA: TGTGCCTGGAGTGTAGGGGGGATACGCTATGGCTACACCTTC.

This clone has a single count. The rearrangement links TRBV28 to TRBJ2-5, with D possibly matching TRBD2 (6 bases). Germline V gives CDR1 MDHEN, CDR2 SYDVKM. The ends were cut back, 7 bases at V and 4 bases at J, with 22 bases in the middle. This CDR3 is built from 16 residues. CDR3 protein: CASTLRDWAVGETQYF. The DNA of the CDR3 is TGTGCCAGCACCCTCCGGGACTGGGCCGTTGGAGAGACCCAGTACTTC.

The chain is built from TRBV27 and TRBJ2-1; 14 bases line up with TRBD2. This CDR3 has 15 residues. Unmatched junction bases numbered 7, after V lost 6 bases and J lost 9 bases. From germline, CDR1 is MNHEY and CDR2 SMNVEV (reference sequence). Here the CDR3 reads CASSTGTSGRGEQFF. DNA for the CDR3: TGTGCCAGCAGCACCGGGACTAGCGGGAGAGGTGAGCAGTTCTTC.

The V call is TRBV21-1, the J call TRBJ2-2; the DNA was not compared with TRBD1, the D call given in the table. TRBV21-1 is described as a pseudogene. This CDR3 is built from 15 residues. DNA of the CDR3: TGTGCCAGCAGCAAAGCGACAGGGAACACCGGGGAGCTGTTTTTT. The encoded protein is CASSKATGNTGELFF.

This rearrangement joins TRBV29-1 to TRBJ2-7, with 10 bases matching TRBD1. This CDR3 region has 13 residues. In germline, CDR1 is SQVTM, CDR2 ANQGSEA. V shed 3 bases and J 4 bases; nucleotides not matched to a gene: 3. CDR3 coding DNA: TGCAGCGTTGAGGGACAGGGGAGGTACGAGCAGTACTTC. The encoded protein is CSVEGQGRYEQYF.

This clone was found once. V usage is TRBV30 and J usage is TRBJ2-5; D is unclear. Germline assignment: CDR1 GTSNPN and CDR2 SVGIG (reference sequence). V lost 0 bases, J lost 1 base, and 12 bases lay in between. This CDR3 has 15 amino acids. CDR3: CAWSVRGELQETQYF. CDR3 bases: TGTGCCTGGAGTGTACGAGGAGAACTCCAAGAGACCCAGTACTTC.

The rearrangement joins TRBV30 to TRBJ2-1; a weak D match, TRBD2 (6 bases). Looked up from germline, CDR1 is GTSNPN and CDR2 is SVGIG (reference sequence). The V end lost 3 bases, the J end lost 2 bases, and 20 bases lay between the germline ends. CDR3 length: 17 amino acids. The DNA of the CDR3 is TGTGCCTGGAGCACTAAGGCGGGACGTAAGACCTACAATGAGCAGTTCTTC. It codes for CAWSTKAGRKTYNEQFF.

The chain couples TRBV30 to TRBJ2-1, with no clear D. This CDR3 spans 12 amino acids. Germline V gene data show CDR1 as GTSNPN and CDR2 as SVGIG (reference sequence). Trimming left V 2 bases short and J 9 bases short, with 11 bases between. The DNA of the CDR3 is TGTGCCTGGAGTCCGACGTCTGGTGAGCAGTTCTTC. Translating gives CAWSPTSGEQFF.

This chain connects TRBV7-2 to TRBJ2-1; D remains ambiguous. The ends were cut back, 7 bases at V and 3 bases at J, with 16 bases in the middle. CDR3 size: 15 residues. Germline CDR1 reads SGHTA; CDR2 reads FQGNSA. The CDR3 reads CASTRLGVSYNEQFF. The CDR3 DNA sequence: TGTGCCAGCACTCGACTGGGCGTCAGCTACAATGAGCAGTTCTTC.

This chain uses TRBV4-3 with TRBJ2-3; D is perhaps TRBD1 or TRBD2 (5 bases each). CDR1 is LGHNA, CDR2 YSLEER, per germline. The CDR3 is made up of 12 amino acids. The V and J ends lost 1 base and 10 bases respectively, with 9 bases between them. CDR3 sequence: CASSQGRDPQYF. The CDR3 region has the DNA TGCGCCAGCAGCCAAGGCCGGGACCCGCAGTATTTT.